A selection of T cell receptor beta chains follows, all from one sample in a study of blood T cell repertoires in COVID-19. Sequencing used immunoSEQ multiplex PCR; TCRdb keeps in-frame clones, though not all of them. Among around 150,000 clones listed, roughly 80% were seen once. Sequenced: peripheral blood. These TCRs come from an elderly woman with acute or convalescent COVID-19. The CDR3 runs from the conserved cysteine through the conserved F or W.

v_call	j_call	cdr3_aa
TRBV2	TRBJ2-7	CASNPGTFYEQYF
TRBV18	TRBJ1-1	CASSPPTGHFTEAFF
TRBV6-2/TRBV6-3	TRBJ2-7	CASSYPRGQSRSLVYEQYF
TRBV23-1	TRBJ2-7	CASSHSRYEQYF
TRBV7-8	TRBJ1-5	CASSSTRGSYSNQPQHF
TRBV6-5	TRBJ1-2	CASRTADGYTF
TRBV7-2	TRBJ1-5	CASSLGTAYSNQPQHF
TRBV6-1	TRBJ1-5	CASSEGAGHQPQHF
TRBV11-2	TRBJ2-3	CASSFSPTDTQYF
TRBV10-2	TRBJ2-2	CASSGGNTGELFF
TRBV18	TRBJ2-3	CASSHSGGGTDTQYF
TRBV2	TRBJ1-2	CASSAQSSGYTF
TRBV7-9	TRBJ1-3	CASSPGQGPGNTIYF
TRBV12-5	TRBJ2-3	CASGQNTGTQYF
TRBV19	TRBJ2-1	CASSIQSGGRYEQFF